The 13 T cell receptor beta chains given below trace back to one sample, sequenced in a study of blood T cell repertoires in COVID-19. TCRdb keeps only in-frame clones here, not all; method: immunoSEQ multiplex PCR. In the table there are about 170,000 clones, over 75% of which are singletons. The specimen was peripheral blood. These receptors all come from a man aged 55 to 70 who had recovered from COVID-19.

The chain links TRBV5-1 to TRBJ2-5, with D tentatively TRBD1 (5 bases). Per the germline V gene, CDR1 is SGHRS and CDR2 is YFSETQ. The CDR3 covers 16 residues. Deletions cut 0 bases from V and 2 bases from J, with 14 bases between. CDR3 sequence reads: CASSLALGAGQETQYF. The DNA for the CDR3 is TGCGCCAGCAGCTTGGCCCTTGGGGCAGGACAAGAGACCCAGTACTTC.

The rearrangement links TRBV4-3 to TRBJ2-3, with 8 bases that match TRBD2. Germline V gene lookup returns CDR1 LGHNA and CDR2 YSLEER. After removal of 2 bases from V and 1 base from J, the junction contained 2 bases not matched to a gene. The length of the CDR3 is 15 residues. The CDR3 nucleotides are TGCGCCAGCAGCCAACTTAGCGGGGGCACAGATACGCAGTATTTT. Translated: CASSQLSGGTDTQYF.

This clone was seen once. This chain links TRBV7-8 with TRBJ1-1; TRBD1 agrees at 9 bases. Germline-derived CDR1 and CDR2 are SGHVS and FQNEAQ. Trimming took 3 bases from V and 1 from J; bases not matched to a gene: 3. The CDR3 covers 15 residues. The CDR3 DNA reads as TGTGCCAGCAGCTTCGGGACAGGGCAGAACACTGAAGCTTTCTTT. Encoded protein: CASSFGTGQNTEAFF.

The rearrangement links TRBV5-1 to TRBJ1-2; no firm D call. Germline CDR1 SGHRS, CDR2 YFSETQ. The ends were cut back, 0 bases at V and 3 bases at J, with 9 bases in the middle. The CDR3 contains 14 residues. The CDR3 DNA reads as TGCGCCAGCAGCTTGGGTAAGGCGGACTATGGCTACACCTTC. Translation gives CASSLGKADYGYTF.

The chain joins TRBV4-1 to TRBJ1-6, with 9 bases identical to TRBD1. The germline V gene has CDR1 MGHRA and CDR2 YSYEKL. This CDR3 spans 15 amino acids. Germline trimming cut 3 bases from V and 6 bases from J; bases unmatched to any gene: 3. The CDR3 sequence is CASSQGTGSNSPLHF. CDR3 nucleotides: TGCGCCAGCAGCCAGGGGACAGGGAGTAATTCACCCCTCCACTTT.

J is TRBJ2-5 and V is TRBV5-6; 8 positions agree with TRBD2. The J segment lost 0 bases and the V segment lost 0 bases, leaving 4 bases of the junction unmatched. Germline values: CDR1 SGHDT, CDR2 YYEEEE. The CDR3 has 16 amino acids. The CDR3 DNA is TGTGCCAGCAGCTTGGTTCTGCGGGGGGACCAAGAGACCCAGTACTTC. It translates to CASSLVLRGDQETQYF.

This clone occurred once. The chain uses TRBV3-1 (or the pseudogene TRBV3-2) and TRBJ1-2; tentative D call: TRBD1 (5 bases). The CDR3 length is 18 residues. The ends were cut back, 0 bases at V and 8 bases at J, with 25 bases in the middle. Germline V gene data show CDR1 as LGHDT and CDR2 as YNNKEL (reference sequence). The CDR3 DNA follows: TGTGCCAGCAGCCAAGATGTGACAGTCCCCCGTTTATTATGGGGCTACACCTTC. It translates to CASSQDVTVPRLLWGYTF.

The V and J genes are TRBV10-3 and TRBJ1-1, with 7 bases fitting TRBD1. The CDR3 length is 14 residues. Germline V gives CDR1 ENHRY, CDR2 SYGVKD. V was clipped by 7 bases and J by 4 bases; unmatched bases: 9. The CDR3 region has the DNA TGTGCCATCATCGCTCAGCCAGGGGGCACTGAAGCTTTCTTT. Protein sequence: CAIIAQPGGTEAFF.

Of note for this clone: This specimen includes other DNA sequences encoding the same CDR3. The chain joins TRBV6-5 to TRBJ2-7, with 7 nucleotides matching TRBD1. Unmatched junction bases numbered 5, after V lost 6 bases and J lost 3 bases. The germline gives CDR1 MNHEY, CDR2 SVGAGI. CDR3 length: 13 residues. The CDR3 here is CASSRTGSYEQYF. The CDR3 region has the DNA TGTGCCAGCAGCCGGACAGGAAGCTACGAGCAGTACTTC.

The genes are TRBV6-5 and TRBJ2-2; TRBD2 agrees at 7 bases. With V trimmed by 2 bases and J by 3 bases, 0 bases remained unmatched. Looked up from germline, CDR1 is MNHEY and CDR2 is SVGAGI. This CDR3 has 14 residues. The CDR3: CASSYGGDTGELFF. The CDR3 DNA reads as TGTGCCAGCAGTTACGGGGGGGACACCGGGGAGCTGTTTTTT.

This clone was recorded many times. The CDR3 DNA reads TGCAGCGTTGAACTCCACAGGGCTAACACTGAAGCTTTCTTT. Its translation: CSVELHRANTEAFF. V usage is TRBV29-1 and J usage is TRBJ1-1; TRBD1 might be the D (6 bases). CDR3 length: 14 residues. Deletions cut 2 bases from V and 2 bases from J, with 12 bases between. Germline V lookup: CDR1 SQVTM, CDR2 ANQGSEA.

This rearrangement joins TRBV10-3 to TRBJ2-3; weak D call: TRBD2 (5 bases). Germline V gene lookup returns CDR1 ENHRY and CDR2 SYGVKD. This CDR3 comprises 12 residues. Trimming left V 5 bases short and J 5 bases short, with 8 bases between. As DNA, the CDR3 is TGTGCCATCAGTAACGGGGAAGATACGCAGTATTTT. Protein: CAISNGEDTQYF.

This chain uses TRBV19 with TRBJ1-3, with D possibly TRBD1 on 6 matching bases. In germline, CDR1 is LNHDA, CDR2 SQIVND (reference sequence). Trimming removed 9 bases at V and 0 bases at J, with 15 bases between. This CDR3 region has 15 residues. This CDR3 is CASSQNRVSGNTIYF. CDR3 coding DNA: TGTGCCAGCTCCCAAAACAGGGTCTCTGGAAACACCATATATTTT.